Below, 2 T cell receptor beta chains from the same sample are listed, as sequenced in a study of T cells in Graves' hyperthyroidism and ophthalmopathy. Amplification yielded TCR beta CDR3 regions, with RNA transcripts as the source. TCR CDR3 regions were first amplified by RT-PCR with HTBI primers. TCRdb re-analysed the multiplex PCR reads in MiXCR, keeping a single row per CDR3 protein. The table shows 380,000 or so distinct CDR3 sequences, with about 18% occurring only once. Sequencing was performed on blood. Receptors were obtained from a woman between 18 and 29 years old with Graves' hyperthyroidism.

In nucleotides, the CDR3 is TGTGCCAGCAGCCGACCGCCGTCCTACGAGCAGTACTTC. It translates to CASSRPPSYEQYF. The J gene is TRBJ2-7, the V gene TRBV11-3, with D uncertain. CDR3 length: 13 residues. Per germline, CDR1 SGHNT and CDR2 YENEEA. V dropped 5 bases and J dropped 1 base, with 9 bases sitting between them.

There are many counts of this clonotype. CDR3 bases: TGCAGTGCTAGGGCCCCGGCGGGTCAGCCCCAGCATTTT. Its protein product is CSARAPAGQPQHF. The V and J genes are TRBV20-1 and TRBJ1-5; no firm D call. The V and J ends lost 3 bases and 6 bases respectively, with 12 bases between them. The germline V gene has CDR1 DFQATT and CDR2 SNEGSKA (reference sequence). There are 13 residues in the CDR3.